The present entry profiles one TCR beta chain with its context. The target antigen is unknown. TCRdb's table, derived via immunoSEQ multiplex PCR, lists solely in-frame clones and lacks some. The data show 25,000 to 35,000 clones, under 75% seen once. These data belong to a study of PD-1 blockade in classical Hodgkin lymphoma. Whole-study context: With a 2-week interval, patients received intravenous nivolumab at 3 mg/kg.

Germline CDR1 and CDR2: MGHRA and YSYEKL. Deletions cut 1 base from V and 8 bases from J, with 16 bases between. CDR3 length equals 15 residues. Relapses following autologous stem cell transplantation were seen in all patients, with brentuximab vedotin exposure varying. Study findings and constraints: By cycle point C4D1, TCR diversity had risen significantly in CD4+ cells (but not CD8+ cells). The study reported lower baseline TCR diversity in newly diagnosed patients than in healthy donors.

This sequence originates from a human donor with classical Hodgkin lymphoma. Sample: peripheral blood mononuclear cells (PBMCs), taken before the second cycle of nivolumab. The chain recombines TRBV4-1 with TRBJ2-3; tentatively, D is TRBD2 (5 bases). CDR3 sequence reads: CASSQASLARTTQYF. The CDR3 bases are TGCGCCAGCAGCCAAGCTTCCCTAGCTCGAACTACGCAGTATTTT.